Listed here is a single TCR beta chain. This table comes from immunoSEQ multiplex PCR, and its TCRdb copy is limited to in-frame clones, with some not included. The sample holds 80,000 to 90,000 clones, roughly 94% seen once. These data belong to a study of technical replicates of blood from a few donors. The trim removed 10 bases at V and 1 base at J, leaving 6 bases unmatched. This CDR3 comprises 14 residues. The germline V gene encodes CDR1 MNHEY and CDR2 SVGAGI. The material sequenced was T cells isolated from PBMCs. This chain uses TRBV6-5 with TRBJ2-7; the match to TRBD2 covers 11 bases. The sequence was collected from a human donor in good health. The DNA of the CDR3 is TGTGCCACAAAAACTAGCGGGAGTTCCTACGAGCAGTACTTC. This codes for CATKTSGSSYEQYF.